A single sample is the source of the 22 T cell receptor beta chains below, sequenced in a study of shared clonotypes between healthy human individuals. CD45RO-negative, CCR7-positively selected cells formed the naive CD8 fraction, excluding terminally differentiated effector memory CD45RA+ cells. Clones were sequenced by immunoSEQ multiplex PCR, and TCRdb holds only the in-frame ones, with some missing. The sample contains about 2,200,000 clones, 85% to 95% of which appear only once. The sample comprised naive CD8+ T cells from PBMCs. The receptors derive from a man aged 18 to 30 in good health. Some clones in this sample may be carry-over from other donors' samples.

This chain uses TRBV29-1 with TRBJ2-5; maybe TRBD1 (6 bases). Near its end, the DNA agrees better with TRBJ2-7, so the J call may be wrong. Germline V lookup: CDR1 SQVTM, CDR2 ANQGSEA. This CDR3 is 14 amino acids long. This chain's CDR3 is CSVEIRDTSYEQYF. CDR3 DNA: TGCAGCGTTGAAATCCGGGACACCTCCTACGAGCAGTACTTC.

V and J are TRBV15 and TRBJ2-7; 8 nucleotides align to TRBD2. The J segment lost 3 bases and the V segment lost 2 bases, leaving 6 bases of the junction unmatched. Germline V lookup: CDR1 LNHNV, CDR2 YYDKDF (reference sequence). The CDR3 has 15 residues. The DNA for the CDR3 is TGTGCCACCAGCAGACTAGCGGGTGGGCTCTACGAGCAGTACTTC. Its protein product is CATSRLAGGLYEQYF.

This rearrangement joins TRBV7-9 to TRBJ2-1, with a possible D match to TRBD1 (5 bases). V was shortened by 5 bases and J by 5 bases, with 19 bases between the two germline ends. The CDR3 runs 16 residues. Germline CDR1 and CDR2: SEHNR and FQNEAQ (reference sequence). The CDR3 protein is CASSPRRATRDNEQFF. CDR3 in DNA: TGTGCCAGCAGCCCCCGCCGCGCTACCAGGGACAATGAGCAGTTCTTC.

The rearrangement uses TRBV13 and TRBJ2-7; maybe TRBD1 (5 bases). Looked up from germline, CDR1 is PRHDT and CDR2 is FYEKMQ (reference sequence). Trimming took 6 bases from V and 4 from J, leaving 19 bases between them. The CDR3 has 15 residues. CDR3 sequence (DNA): TGTGCCAGCAGTTCCAGACAGTCTCCTGTTTACGAGCAGTACTTC. Protein product: CASSSRQSPVYEQYF.

This clone was seen just once. The genes are TRBV27 and TRBJ2-1, with TRBD1 identical over 7 bases. The CDR3 has 16 amino acids. Germline V CDR1 and CDR2: MNHEY, SMNVEV (reference sequence). The V segment lost 4 bases and the J segment 3 bases; nucleotides outside the gene matches: 9. The CDR3 here is CASSSRTGASYNEQFF. For the CDR3, the DNA is TGTGCCAGCAGTTCCCGTACAGGGGCCAGCTACAATGAGCAGTTCTTC.

The rearrangement links TRBV5-6 to TRBJ2-7; unclear D gene. V gave up 2 bases and J gave up 5 bases, with 11 bases separating them. CDR3 length equals 13 residues. The germline gives CDR1 SGHDT, CDR2 YYEEEE. In DNA, the CDR3 is TGTGCCAGCAGCTTAGGACCCGGGCACGAGCAGTACTTC. It codes for CASSLGPGHEQYF. Full variable domain (missing parts from reference TRBV5-6 and TRBJ2-7): DAGVTQSPTHLIKTRGQQVTLRCSPKSGHDTVSWYQQALGQGPQFIFQYYEEEERQRGNFPDRFSGHQFPNYSSELNVNALLLGDSALYLCASSLGPGHEQYFGPGTRLTVT.

This chain connects TRBV28 to TRBJ2-1; TRBD1 might be the D (5 bases). The germline V gene encodes CDR1 MDHEN and CDR2 SYDVKM. CDR3 length equals 13 residues. V lost 7 bases and J lost 6, with 13 bases in between. The CDR3 bases are TGTGCCAGCACCCTCGGCAGGGTCAATGAGCAGTTCTTC. It codes for CASTLGRVNEQFF.

A few counts support this clone. Other nucleotide sequences from this sample produce the same CDR3. The J gene is TRBJ1-1, the V gene TRBV27; the D is unclear. The V and J ends lost 5 bases and 7 bases respectively, with 8 bases between them. This CDR3 contains 11 residues. Germline V gives CDR1 MNHEY, CDR2 SMNVEV (reference sequence). This CDR3 is CASSLGLEAFF. The CDR3 DNA follows: TGTGCCAGCAGTCTAGGGCTTGAAGCTTTCTTT.

The genes are TRBV7-6 and TRBJ2-2; TRBD2 aligns across 15 bases. The CDR3 covers 17 residues. The trim removed 4 bases at V and 4 bases at J, leaving 4 bases unmatched. The germline V gene has CDR1 SGHVS and CDR2 FNYEAQ. The CDR3 protein is CASSSGLAGGPTGELFF. In DNA form, the CDR3 reads TGTGCCAGCAGCTCCGGACTAGCGGGAGGGCCCACCGGGGAGCTGTTTTTT.

The chain carries TRBV10-3 and TRBJ2-3; no firm D call. V was pared by 2 bases and J by 2 bases, with 11 bases between. CDR3 length: 15 residues. Germline-derived CDR1 and CDR2 are ENHRY and SYGVKD. The CDR3 DNA reads TGTGCCATCAGTGAGGATCGTCTAATCACAGATACGCAGTATTTT. Translated: CAISEDRLITDTQYF.

V usage is TRBV4-3 and J usage is TRBJ2-7; the D gene is possibly TRBD1 (5 bases). The CDR3 contains 15 residues. V dropped 1 base and J dropped 5 bases, with 15 bases sitting between them. Looked up from germline, CDR1 is LGHNA and CDR2 is YSLEER. CDR3 DNA sequence: TGCGCCAGCAGCCAAGGTTATGGACATCACGACGAGCAGTACTTC. It is translated as CASSQGYGHHDEQYF.

A word on this clone: Other DNA sequences in the sample encode the same CDR3. J is TRBJ2-7 and V is TRBV11-3; 10 positions match TRBD2. Germline lookup yields CDR1 SGHNT and CDR2 YENEEA. V lost 6 bases, J lost 4 bases, and 3 bases stayed unmatched. The CDR3 is 13 residues long. CDR3 coding DNA: TGTGCCAGCAGTGCTAGCGGGAGTTACGAGCAGTACTTC. As protein: CASSASGSYEQYF. The full variable domain, its missing parts supplied by reference TRBV11-3 and TRBJ2-7, is EAGVVQSPRYKIIEKKQPVAFWCNPISGHNTLYWYLQNLGQGPELLIRYENEEAVDDSQLPKDRFSAERLKGVDSTLKIQPAELGDSAVYLCASSASGSYEQYFGPGTRLTVT.

The V and J genes are TRBV5-1 and TRBJ1-3; D ambiguous. Looked up from germline, CDR1 is SGHRS and CDR2 is YFSETQ. There are 17 residues in the CDR3. Between the trimmed V and J ends, which lost 0 bases and 0 bases, there was a span of 13 bases. The CDR3 spells CASSLAVGGFSGNTIYF. The CDR3 coding sequence is TGCGCCAGCAGCTTGGCCGTGGGTGGGTTCTCTGGAAACACCATATATTTT.

V is TRBV9 and J is TRBJ2-7; D uncertain. The CDR3 is 13 residues long. The V end lost 2 bases, the J end lost 5 bases, and 11 bases lay between the germline ends. Looked up from germline, CDR1 is SGDLS and CDR2 is YYNGEE. The CDR3 sequence: CASSVANADEQYF. CDR3 DNA sequence: TGTGCCAGCAGCGTGGCAAACGCAGACGAGCAGTACTTC.

The rearrangement uses TRBV28 and TRBJ2-4, with D possibly being TRBD2 (6 bases). The germline CDR1 and CDR2 sequences are MDHEN and SYDVKM. CDR3 length equals 17 residues. Trimming stripped 4 bases from V and 0 bases from J, with 16 bases between. CDR3 DNA sequence: TGTGCCAGCAGTTCCGCGTGGGGGGAGCTAGCCAAAAACATTCAGTACTTC. It is translated as CASSSAWGELAKNIQYF.

The chain couples TRBV4-2 to TRBJ1-1; 9 bases line up with TRBD1. This CDR3 contains 16 residues. With 3 bases clipped from V and 1 base from J, the junction kept 6 bases outside the gene matches. From germline, CDR1 is LGHNA and CDR2 YNFKEQ. This CDR3 reads CASSQTRTGENTEAFF. The DNA for the CDR3 is TGTGCCAGCAGCCAGACTCGGACAGGGGAGAACACTGAAGCTTTCTTT.

This chain joins TRBV7-9 and TRBJ2-7; D possibly corresponds to TRBD1 (5 bases). Germline V gene sequence: CDR1 SEHNR, CDR2 FQNEAQ (reference sequence). The CDR3 loop spans 15 amino acids. V lost 3 bases to trimming and J lost 4 bases, with 16 bases between them. The chain's CDR3 is CASSFRVGSGYEQYF. The DNA of the CDR3 is TGTGCCAGCAGCTTCCGTGTGGGCTCAGGGTACGAGCAGTACTTC.

Note on this clone: Other DNA variants within this sample encode the same CDR3. The chain employs TRBV6-5 and TRBJ2-3, with D unclear. Germline lookup yields CDR1 MNHEY and CDR2 SVGAGI. V was clipped by 5 bases and J by 0 bases, with 0 bases between them. The CDR3 has 11 amino acids. The CDR3 coding sequence is TGTGCCAGCAGTAGCACAGATACGCAGTATTTT. Translating gives CASSSTDTQYF.

V is TRBV27 and J is TRBJ2-2, with 8 bases matching TRBD1. J lost 4 bases, V lost 0 bases, and 7 bases had no gene match. The germline gives CDR1 MNHEY, CDR2 SMNVEV (reference sequence). The CDR3 consists of 17 residues. CDR3 in amino acids: CASSLSRRTGSTGELFF. The CDR3 nucleotides read TGTGCCAGCAGTTTATCGAGGAGGACAGGGTCCACCGGGGAGCTGTTTTTT.

V gene TRBV30 combines with J gene TRBJ2-7; 8 positions match TRBD2. The germline gives CDR1 GTSNPN, CDR2 SVGIG (reference sequence). With 0 bases clipped from V and 0 bases from J, the junction kept 10 bases outside the gene matches. The CDR3 sequence is 17 residues long. In DNA form, the CDR3 reads TGTGCCTGGAGTGTACCAACTACTAGCGGCAGCTCCTACGAGCAGTACTTC. This codes for CAWSVPTTSGSSYEQYF. Looking up the rest from reference TRBV30 and TRBJ2-7 gives the full variable domain: SQTIHQWPATLVQPVGSPLSLECTVEGTSNPNLYWYRQAAGRGLQLLFYSVGIGQISSEVPQNLSASRPQDRQFILSSKKLLLSDSGFYLCAWSVPTTSGSSYEQYFGPGTRLTVT.

The chain couples TRBV7-6 to TRBJ2-7, with 8 bases identical to TRBD2. The CDR3 covers 17 residues. Germline V gene lookup returns CDR1 SGHVS and CDR2 FNYEAQ. V trimming: 1 base; J trimming: 6 bases; junction bases outside the gene matches: 14. The CDR3 DNA reads as TGTGCCAGCAGCTTAGGGTCAGCGGGAGAGGGGCCTGTCGAGCAGTACTTC. Translating it yields CASSLGSAGEGPVEQYF.

The chain recombines TRBV10-3 with TRBJ2-2, with TRBD2 matching over 9 bases. Germline loops: CDR1 ENHRY, CDR2 SYGVKD. V was pared by 0 bases and J by 5 bases, with 7 bases of the junction left unmatched. The CDR3 runs 17 residues. DNA for the CDR3: TGTGCCATCAGTGAGTCCTTAGCGGGAGTGGGTACCGGGGAGCTGTTTTTT. This gives the protein CAISESLAGVGTGELFF.